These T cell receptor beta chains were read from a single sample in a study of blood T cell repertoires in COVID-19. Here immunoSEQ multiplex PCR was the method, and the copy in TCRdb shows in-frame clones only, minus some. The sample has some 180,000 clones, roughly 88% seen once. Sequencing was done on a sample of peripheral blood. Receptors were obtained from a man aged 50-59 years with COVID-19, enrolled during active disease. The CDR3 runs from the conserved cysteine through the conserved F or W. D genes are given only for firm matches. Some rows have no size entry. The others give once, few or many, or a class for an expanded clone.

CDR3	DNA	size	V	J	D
CASNVAGVGNEQFF	TGTGCCAGCAATGTAGCGGGAGTGGGTAATGAGCAGTTCTTC	-	TRBV3-1/TRBV3-2	TRBJ2-1	TRBD2
CASSSGVGGYEQYF	TGTGCCAGCAGCTCCGGGGTCGGGGGATACGAGCAGTACTTC	once	TRBV5-4	TRBJ2-7	-
CASSLQGSEKLFF	TGCGCCAGCAGCTTACAGGGAAGTGAAAAACTGTTTTTT	once	TRBV5-1	TRBJ1-4	-
CASSHGTGNTGELFF	TGTGCCAGCAGTCACGGGACAGGGAATACCGGGGAGCTGTTTTTT	-	TRBV27	TRBJ2-2	TRBD1
CASSSIARTGGQETQYF	TGTGCCAGCAGCTCGATCGCTCGGACAGGAGGACAAGAGACCCAGTACTTC	-	TRBV5-4	TRBJ2-5	TRBD1
CASSASSGNTGELFF	TGTGCCAGCAGCGCATCTAGCGGGAACACCGGGGAGCTGTTTTTT	-	TRBV7-6	TRBJ2-2	TRBD2
CASSVGGTYNEQFF	TGTGCCAGCTCAGTGGGGGGGACTTACAATGAGCAGTTCTTC	-	TRBV18	TRBJ2-1	TRBD2
CASSINRVPLHNANTGELFF	TGTGCCAGCAGCATAAACAGGGTTCCGCTTCATAATGCGAACACCGGGGAGCTGTTTTTT	-	TRBV11-3	TRBJ2-2	-
CASSDSRQGTKPQHF	TGTGCCAGCAGTGACTCCAGACAGGGCACCAAGCCCCAGCATTTT	-	TRBV6-5	TRBJ1-5	TRBD1
CASSETSGGAYEQYF	TGTGCCAGCAGCGAAACTAGCGGGGGGGCCTACGAGCAGTACTTC	once	TRBV7-2	TRBJ2-7	TRBD2